The present entry profiles one T cell receptor (beta chain) with its context. What it recognizes is unknown. The data belong to a study of monozygotic twins with inflammatory bowel disease. Regarding the study as a whole: Repertoire similarity did not differ between concordant and discordant twins, possibly owing to limited power.

CDR1 is SGHKS, CDR2 YYEKEE, per germline (reference sequence). This CDR3 comprises 15 residues. For each CDR3 protein, TCRdb gives one entry from its re-call of the 5' RACE reads, without DNA. Found here are more than 350,000 distinct CDR3 sequences; the top ten clones hold 2.4%. The V and J genes are TRBV5-5 and TRBJ1-4. Specimen: blood. This clonotype was sampled from a human donor with ulcerative colitis or Crohn's disease, or a healthy co-twin of an affected twin (not recorded which). CDR3 amino acids: CASSFLGGTNEKLFF.